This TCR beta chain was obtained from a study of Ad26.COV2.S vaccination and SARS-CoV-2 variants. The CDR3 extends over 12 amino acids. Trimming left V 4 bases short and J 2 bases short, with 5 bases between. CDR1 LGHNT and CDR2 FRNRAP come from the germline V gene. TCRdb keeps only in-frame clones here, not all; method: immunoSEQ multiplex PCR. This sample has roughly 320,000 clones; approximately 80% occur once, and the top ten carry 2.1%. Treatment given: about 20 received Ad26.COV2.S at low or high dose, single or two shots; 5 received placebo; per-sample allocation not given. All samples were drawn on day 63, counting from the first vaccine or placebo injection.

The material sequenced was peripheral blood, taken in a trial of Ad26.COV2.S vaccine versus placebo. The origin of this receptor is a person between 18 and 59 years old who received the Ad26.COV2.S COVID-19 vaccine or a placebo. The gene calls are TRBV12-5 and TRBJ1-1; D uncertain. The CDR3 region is CASGWGNTEAFF. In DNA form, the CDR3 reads TGTGCTAGTGGTTGGGGAAACACTGAAGCTTTCTTT.